This T cell receptor beta chain was obtained from a study of identical twins. This clonotype appeared many times. What it binds is unknown. The CDR3 spans 14 residues. Trimming took 1 base from V and 2 from J, leaving 9 bases between them. Germline V gene sequence: CDR1 SEHNR, CDR2 FQNEAQ (reference sequence). Study-level results: Twins shared out-of-frame alpha sequences with excess low generation probability. Abundant beta clonotypes from cord blood had fewer insertions, unlike memory repertoires, which showed none. It was out-of-frame TCR alpha sharing in monozygotic twins that models underestimated. Partial confounding of zero-insertion analyses by invariant MAIT and iNKT cells was possible.

TCRdb itself ran the 5' RACE reads through MiXCR, one entry per CDR3 protein. Among under 900,000 distinct CDR3 sequences listed, around 12% were seen once. These records were also assigned to another study, of yellow fever vaccine responses in identical twins.

The chain is built from TRBV7-9 and TRBJ2-7, with a possible D match to TRBD2 (5 bases). The sequenced sample was PBMCs. The sequence was collected from a woman under 30 in good health. CDR3 sequence reads: CASSLVGGPYEQYF. The DNA of the CDR3 is TGTGCCAGCAGCTTAGTTGGCGGGCCCTACGAGCAGTACTTC.